Presented here are 4 T cell receptor beta chains from one specimen sequenced in a study of early T cells in non-severe SARS-CoV-2 infection. MiXCR, run by TCRdb on the 5' RACE reads, gives a single entry per CDR3 protein. Among under 70,000 distinct CDR3 sequences listed, roughly 12% were seen once. Sequencing was carried out using whole blood. The receptors stem from an adult who was a healthcare worker with PCR-confirmed SARS-CoV-2 infection or an uninfected control (not recorded which).

This clonotype was counted many times. The chain uses TRBV7-2 and TRBJ2-5, with no clear D. CDR1 is SGHTA, CDR2 FQGNSA, per germline. V was cut by 5 bases and J by 4 bases, with 11 bases left in between. This CDR3 is built from 13 residues. The CDR3 reads CASSPSSLETQYF. The DNA for the CDR3 is TGTGCCAGCAGCCCTTCTAGTTTAGAGACCCAGTACTTC.

This clonotype was counted between two and nine times. V gene TRBV4-1 combines with J gene TRBJ1-5; 7 bases match TRBD1. CDR1 MGHRA and CDR2 YSYEKL come from the germline V gene. J was trimmed by 5 bases and V by 4 bases; bases with no gene match: 8. This CDR3 has 15 amino acids. In nucleotides, the CDR3 is TGCGCCAGCAGCCCATTGGACAGGAAGGATCAGCCCCAGCATTTT. Residues: CASSPLDRKDQPQHF.

This clonotype was found many times. This chain connects TRBV7-6 to TRBJ2-3, with 8 nucleotides matching TRBD1. CDR1 is SGHVS, CDR2 FNYEAQ, per germline. The CDR3 spans 15 residues. With 2 bases clipped from V and 0 bases from J, the junction kept 1 base outside the gene matches. The CDR3 is CASSLQGASTDTQYF. In DNA, the CDR3 is TGTGCCAGCAGCTTACAGGGGGCGAGCACAGATACGCAGTATTTT.

This rearrangement joins TRBV2 to TRBJ1-4, with D possibly being TRBD1 (6 bases). The length of the CDR3 is 16 residues. The V gene lost 1 base and the J gene lost 0 bases, with 9 bases spanning the gap. Per germline, CDR1 SNHLY and CDR2 FYNNEI. The CDR3 loop is CASSEGPGATNEKLFF. The CDR3, as DNA: TGTGCCAGCAGTGAAGGGCCAGGGGCAACTAATGAAAAACTGTTTTTT. Using reference TRBV2 and TRBJ1-4 for the parts outside the CDR3, the full variable domain is EPEVTQTPSHQVTQMGQEVILRCVPISNHLYFYWYRQILGQKVEFLVSFYNNEISEKSEIFDDQFSVERPDGSNFTLKIRSTKLEDSAMYFCASSEGPGATNEKLFFGSGTQLSVL.